By its share, the clone carrying this TCR beta chain is medium-sized. No antigen is known for it. These data come from a study of metastatic and nonmetastatic thyroid tumors. Whole-study results and caveats: Within blood and tumor, benign nodules reportedly had significantly lower TCR beta diversity than malignant thyroid tumors did.

Germline V gives CDR1 LNHDA, CDR2 SQIVND (reference sequence). The CDR3 consists of 15 residues. The ends lost 7 bases at V and 5 bases at J; junction bases unmatched: 9. Patients had received no treatment of any kind before thyroid surgery. TCRdb re-processed the PCR reads through MiXCR. The table includes fewer than 40,000 clones, 15% to 20% detected once. The V call is TRBV19, the J call TRBJ1-2, with 11 bases lining up with TRBD1. The origin of this receptor is a male donor with papillary thyroid cancer or a benign thyroid nodule (not recorded which). Some clones in this sample may be carry-over from other donors' samples. Material for sequencing was blood. The CDR3 sequence is CASKRTGGLGYGYTF. The CDR3, as DNA: TGTGCCAGTAAGAGGACAGGGGGCCTAGGGTATGGCTACACCTTC.